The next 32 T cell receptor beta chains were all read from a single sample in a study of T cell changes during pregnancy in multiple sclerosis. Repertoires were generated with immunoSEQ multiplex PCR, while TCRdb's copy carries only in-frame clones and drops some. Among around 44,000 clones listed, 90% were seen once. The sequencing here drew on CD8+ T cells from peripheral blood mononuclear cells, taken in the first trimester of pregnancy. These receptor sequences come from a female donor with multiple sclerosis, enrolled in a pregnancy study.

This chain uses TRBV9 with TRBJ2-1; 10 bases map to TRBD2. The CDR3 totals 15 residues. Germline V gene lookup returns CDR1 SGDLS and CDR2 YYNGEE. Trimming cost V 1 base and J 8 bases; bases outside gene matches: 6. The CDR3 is CASSVTAGGPDEQFF. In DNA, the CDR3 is TGTGCCAGCAGCGTAACAGCGGGAGGGCCCGATGAGCAGTTCTTC.

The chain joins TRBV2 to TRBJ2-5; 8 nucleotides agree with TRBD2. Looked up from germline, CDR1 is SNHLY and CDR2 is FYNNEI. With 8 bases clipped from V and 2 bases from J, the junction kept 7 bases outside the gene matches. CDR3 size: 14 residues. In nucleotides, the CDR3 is TGTGCCAGCGGGAAAGCGGGAGAACAAGAGACCCAGTACTTC. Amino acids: CASGKAGEQETQYF.

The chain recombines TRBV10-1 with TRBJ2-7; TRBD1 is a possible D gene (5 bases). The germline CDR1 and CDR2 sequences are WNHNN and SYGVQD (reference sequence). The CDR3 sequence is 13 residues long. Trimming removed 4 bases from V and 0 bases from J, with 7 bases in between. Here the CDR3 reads CASSVGASYEQYF. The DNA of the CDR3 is TGCGCCAGCAGTGTAGGGGCCTCCTACGAGCAGTACTTC.

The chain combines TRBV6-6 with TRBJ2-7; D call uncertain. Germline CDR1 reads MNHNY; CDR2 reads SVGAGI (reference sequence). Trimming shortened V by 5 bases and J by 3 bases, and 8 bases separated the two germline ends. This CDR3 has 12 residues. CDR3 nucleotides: TGTGCCAGCAGTAATCTTGTCTACGAGCAGTACTTC. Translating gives CASSNLVYEQYF.

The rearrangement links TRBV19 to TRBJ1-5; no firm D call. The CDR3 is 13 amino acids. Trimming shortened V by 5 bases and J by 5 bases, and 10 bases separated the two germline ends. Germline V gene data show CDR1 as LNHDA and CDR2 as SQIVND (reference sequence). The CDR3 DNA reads TGTGCCAGTAGTGTTAGGACTTATCAGCCCCAGCATTTT. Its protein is CASSVRTYQPQHF.

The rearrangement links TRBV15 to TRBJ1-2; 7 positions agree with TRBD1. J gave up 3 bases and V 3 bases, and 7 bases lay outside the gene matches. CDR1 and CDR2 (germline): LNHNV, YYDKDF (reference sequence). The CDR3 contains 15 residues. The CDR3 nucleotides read TGTGCCACCAGCAGTGACAGGGTAGGAGACTATGGCTACACCTTC. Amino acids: CATSSDRVGDYGYTF.

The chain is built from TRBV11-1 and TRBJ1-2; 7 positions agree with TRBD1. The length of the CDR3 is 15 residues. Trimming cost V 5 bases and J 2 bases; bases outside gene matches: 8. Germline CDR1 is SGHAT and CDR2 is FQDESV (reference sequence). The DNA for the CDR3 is TGTGCCAGCAGCGACCGGGACAGAATGAACTATGGCTACACCTTC. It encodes CASSDRDRMNYGYTF. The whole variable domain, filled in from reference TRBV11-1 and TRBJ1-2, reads EAEVAQSPRYKITEKSQAVAFWCDPISGHATLYWYRQILGQGPELLVQFQDESVVDDSQLPKDRFSAERLKGVDSTLKIQPAELGDSAMYLCASSDRDRMNYGYTFGSGTRLTVV.

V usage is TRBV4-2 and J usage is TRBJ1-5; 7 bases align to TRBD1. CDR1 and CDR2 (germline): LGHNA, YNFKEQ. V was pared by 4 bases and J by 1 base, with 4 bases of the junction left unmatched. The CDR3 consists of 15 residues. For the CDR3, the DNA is TGTGCCAGCAGCCCCGGGACAGTAAGCAATCAGCCCCAGCATTTT. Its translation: CASSPGTVSNQPQHF.

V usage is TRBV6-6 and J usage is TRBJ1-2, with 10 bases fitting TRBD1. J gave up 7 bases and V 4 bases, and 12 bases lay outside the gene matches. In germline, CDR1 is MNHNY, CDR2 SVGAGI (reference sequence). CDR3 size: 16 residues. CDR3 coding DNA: TGTGCCAGCAGTTTACTCGGACAGGGGGGCTCCTTTGGCTACACCTTC. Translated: CASSLLGQGGSFGYTF.

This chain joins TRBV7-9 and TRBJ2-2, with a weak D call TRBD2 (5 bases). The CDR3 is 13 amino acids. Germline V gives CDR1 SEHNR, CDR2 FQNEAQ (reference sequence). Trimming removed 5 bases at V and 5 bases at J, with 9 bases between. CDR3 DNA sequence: TGTGCCAGCAGCCTGGGAGATACCGGGGAGCTGTTTTTT. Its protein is CASSLGDTGELFF.

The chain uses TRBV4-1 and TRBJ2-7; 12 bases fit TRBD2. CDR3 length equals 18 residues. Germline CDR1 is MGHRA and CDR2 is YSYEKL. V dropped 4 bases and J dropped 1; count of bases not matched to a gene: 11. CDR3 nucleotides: TGCGCCAGCAGCCCCACCGGGCTAGCGGGAGGGCCATCCTACGAGCAGTACTTC. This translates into CASSPTGLAGGPSYEQYF.

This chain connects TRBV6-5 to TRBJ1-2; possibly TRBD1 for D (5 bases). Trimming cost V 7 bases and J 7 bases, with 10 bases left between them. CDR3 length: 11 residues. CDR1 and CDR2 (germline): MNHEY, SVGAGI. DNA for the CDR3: TGTGCCAGCAACCAGGGCAGTGGCTACACCTTC. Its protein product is CASNQGSGYTF.

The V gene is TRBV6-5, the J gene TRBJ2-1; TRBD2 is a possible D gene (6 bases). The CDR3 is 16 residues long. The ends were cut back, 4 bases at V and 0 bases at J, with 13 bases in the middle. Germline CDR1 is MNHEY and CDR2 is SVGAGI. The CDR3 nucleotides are TGTGCCAGCAGTTTGGGGGGTACCTACTCCTACAATGAGCAGTTCTTC. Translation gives CASSLGGTYSYNEQFF.

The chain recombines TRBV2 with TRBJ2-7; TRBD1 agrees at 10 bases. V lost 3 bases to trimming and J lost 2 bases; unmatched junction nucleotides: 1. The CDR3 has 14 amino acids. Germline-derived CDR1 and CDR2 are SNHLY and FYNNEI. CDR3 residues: CASSDGQGAYEQYF. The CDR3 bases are TGTGCCAGCAGTGACGGACAGGGGGCCTACGAGCAGTACTTC.

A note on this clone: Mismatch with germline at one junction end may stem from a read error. Written as DNA, the CDR3 is TGTGCCAGCCGCTTTCTGGGCGGAGGTTACGAGCAGTACTTC. Its protein product is CASRFLGGGYEQYF. The chain employs TRBV5-4 and TRBJ2-7; perhaps TRBD2 as D (5 bases). The V gene's germline CDR1 is SGHNT and CDR2 YYREEE (reference sequence). The CDR3 length is 14 residues. The whole variable domain, filled in from reference TRBV5-4 and TRBJ2-7, reads ETGVTQSPTHLIKTRGQQVTLRCSSQSGHNTVSWYQQALGQGPQFIFQYYREEENGRGNFPPRFSGLQFPNYSSELNVNALELDDSALYLCASRFLGGGYEQYFGPGTRLTVT.

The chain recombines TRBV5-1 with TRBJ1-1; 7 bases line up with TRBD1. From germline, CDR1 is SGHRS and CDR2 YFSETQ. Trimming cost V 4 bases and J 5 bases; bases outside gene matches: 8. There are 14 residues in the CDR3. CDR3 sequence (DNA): TGCGCCAGCAGCCTAAGACAGGGTGGAACTGAAGCTTTCTTT. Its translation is CASSLRQGGTEAFF.

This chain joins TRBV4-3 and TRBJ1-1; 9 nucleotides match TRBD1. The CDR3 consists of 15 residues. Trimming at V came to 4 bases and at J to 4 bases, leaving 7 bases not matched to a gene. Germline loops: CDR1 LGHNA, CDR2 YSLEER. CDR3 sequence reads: CASSPSGTGFTEAFF. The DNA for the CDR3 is TGCGCCAGCAGCCCTTCCGGGACAGGGTTCACTGAAGCTTTCTTT.

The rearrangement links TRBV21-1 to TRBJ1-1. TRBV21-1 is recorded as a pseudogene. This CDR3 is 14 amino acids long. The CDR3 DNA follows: TGTGCCAGCAGCAAAAATGGACTAGGGCCTGAAGCTTTCTTT. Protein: CASSKNGLGPEAFF.

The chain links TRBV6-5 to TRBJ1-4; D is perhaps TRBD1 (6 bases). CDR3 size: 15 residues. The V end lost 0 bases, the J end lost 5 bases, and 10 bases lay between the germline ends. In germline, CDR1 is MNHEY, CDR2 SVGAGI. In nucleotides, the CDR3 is TGTGCCAGCAGTTACTCGACAGGTCAAAATGAAAAACTGTTTTTT. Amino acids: CASSYSTGQNEKLFF.

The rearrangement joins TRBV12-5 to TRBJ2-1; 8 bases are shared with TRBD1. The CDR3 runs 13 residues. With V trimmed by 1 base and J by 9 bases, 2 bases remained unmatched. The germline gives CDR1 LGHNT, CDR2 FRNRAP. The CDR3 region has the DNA TGTGCTAGTGGTTTGGGGACAGGGCGTGAGCAGTTCTTC. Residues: CASGLGTGREQFF. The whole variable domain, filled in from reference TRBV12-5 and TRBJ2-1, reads DARVTQTPRHKVTEMGQEVTMRCQPILGHNTVFWYRQTMMQGLELLAYFRNRAPLDDSGMPKDRFSAEMPDATLATLKIQPSEPRDSAVYFCASGLGTGREQFFGPGTRLTVL.

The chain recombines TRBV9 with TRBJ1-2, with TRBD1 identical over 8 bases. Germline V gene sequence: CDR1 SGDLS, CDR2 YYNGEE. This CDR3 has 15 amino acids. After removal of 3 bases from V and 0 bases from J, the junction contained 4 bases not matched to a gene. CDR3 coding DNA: TGTGCCAGCAGCGCCCGGACAGGGTCTAACTATGGCTACACCTTC. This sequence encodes CASSARTGSNYGYTF.

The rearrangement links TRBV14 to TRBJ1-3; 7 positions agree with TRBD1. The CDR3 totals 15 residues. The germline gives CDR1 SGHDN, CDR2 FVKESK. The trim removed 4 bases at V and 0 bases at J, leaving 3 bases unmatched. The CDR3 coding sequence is TGTGCCAGCAGCCTGGGACAGACCTCTGGAAACACCATATATTTT. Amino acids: CASSLGQTSGNTIYF.

The CDR3 bases are TGCGCCAGCAGCCAAGGGGCGCCTGCTGATGAGCAGTTCTTC. Its translation is CASSQGAPADEQFF. The V call is TRBV4-3, the J call TRBJ2-1, with D unclear. Germline V gives CDR1 LGHNA, CDR2 YSLEER. Trimming cost V 1 base and J 8 bases, with 12 bases left between them. There are 14 residues in the CDR3.

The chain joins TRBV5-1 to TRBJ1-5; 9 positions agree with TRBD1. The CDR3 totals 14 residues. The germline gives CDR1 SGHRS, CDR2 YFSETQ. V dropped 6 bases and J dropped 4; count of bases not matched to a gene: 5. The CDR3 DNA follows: TGCGCCAGCAAACAGGGGGCAGGTAATCAGCCCCAGCATTTT. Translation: CASKQGAGNQPQHF. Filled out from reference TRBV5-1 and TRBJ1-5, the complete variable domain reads KAGVTQTPRYLIKTRGQQVTLSCSPISGHRSVSWYQQTPGQGLQFLFEYFSETQRNKGNFPGRFSGRQFSNSRSEMNVSTLELGDSALYLCASKQGAGNQPQHFGDGTRLSIL.

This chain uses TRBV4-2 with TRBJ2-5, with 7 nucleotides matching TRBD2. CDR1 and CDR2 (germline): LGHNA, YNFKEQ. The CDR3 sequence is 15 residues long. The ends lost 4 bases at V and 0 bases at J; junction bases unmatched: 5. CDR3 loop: CASSLNGGYQETQYF. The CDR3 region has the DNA TGTGCCAGCAGCCTGAACGGGGGGTACCAAGAGACCCAGTACTTC.

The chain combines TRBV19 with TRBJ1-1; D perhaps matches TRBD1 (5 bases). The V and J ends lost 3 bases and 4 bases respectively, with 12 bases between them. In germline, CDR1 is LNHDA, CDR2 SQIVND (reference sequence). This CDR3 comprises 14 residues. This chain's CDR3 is CASSIQGRSTEAFF. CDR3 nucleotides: TGTGCCAGTAGTATTCAGGGTAGGAGCACTGAAGCTTTCTTT.

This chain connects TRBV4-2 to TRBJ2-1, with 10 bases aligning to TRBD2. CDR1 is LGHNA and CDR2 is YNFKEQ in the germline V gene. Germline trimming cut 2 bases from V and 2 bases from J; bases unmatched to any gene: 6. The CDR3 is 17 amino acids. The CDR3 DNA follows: TGTGCCAGCAGCCAACTATCAAGCGGGGGGGCCTACAATGAGCAGTTCTTC. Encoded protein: CASSQLSSGGAYNEQFF.

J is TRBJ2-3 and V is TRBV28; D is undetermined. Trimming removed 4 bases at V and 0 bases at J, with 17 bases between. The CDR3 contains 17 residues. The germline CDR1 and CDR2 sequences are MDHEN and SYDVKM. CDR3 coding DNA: TGTGCCAGCAGTTCCGAAACTGAAATTCAAAGCACAGATACGCAGTATTTT. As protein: CASSSETEIQSTDTQYF.

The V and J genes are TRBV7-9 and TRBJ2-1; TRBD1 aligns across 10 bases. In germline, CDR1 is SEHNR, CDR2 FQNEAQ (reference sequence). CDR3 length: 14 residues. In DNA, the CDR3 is TGTGGCCAGCCGGCCGGGACAGGGGATGGCGAGCAGTTCTTC. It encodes CGQPAGTGDGEQFF. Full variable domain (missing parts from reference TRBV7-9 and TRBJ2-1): DTGVSQNPRHKITKRGQNVTFRCDPISEHNRLYWYRQTLGQGPEFLTYFQNEAQLEKSRLLSDRFSAERPKGSFSTLEIQRTEQGDSAMYLCGQPAGTGDGEQFFGPGTRLTVL.

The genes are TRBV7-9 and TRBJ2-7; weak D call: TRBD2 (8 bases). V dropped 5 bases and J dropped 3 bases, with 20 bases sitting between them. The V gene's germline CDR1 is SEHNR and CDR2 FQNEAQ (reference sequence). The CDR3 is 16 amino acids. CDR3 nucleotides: TGTGCCAGCAGCCCCCAGGGGGTAGCGGGAAACTACGAGCAGTACTTC. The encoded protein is CASSPQGVAGNYEQYF.

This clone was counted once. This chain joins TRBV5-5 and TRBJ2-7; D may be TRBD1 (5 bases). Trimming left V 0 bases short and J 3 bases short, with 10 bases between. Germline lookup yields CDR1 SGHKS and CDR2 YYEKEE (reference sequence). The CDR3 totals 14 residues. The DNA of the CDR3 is TGTGCCAGCAGCTTGGAAAGGGGTAGCTACGAGCAGTACTTC. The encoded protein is CASSLERGSYEQYF.

CDR3 region: CASSLRGMANEKLFF. CDR3 DNA sequence: TGTGCCAGCAGTCTCAGGGGAATGGCTAATGAAAAACTGTTTTTT. The chain employs TRBV2 and TRBJ1-4; perhaps TRBD1 as D (6 bases). CDR1 SNHLY and CDR2 FYNNEI come from the germline V gene. This CDR3 spans 15 amino acids. Trimming removed 5 bases at V and 3 bases at J, with 13 bases between. Supplemented by reference TRBV2 and TRBJ1-4, the full variable domain reads EPEVTQTPSHQVTQMGQEVILRCVPISNHLYFYWYRQILGQKVEFLVSFYNNEISEKSEIFDDQFSVERPDGSNFTLKIRSTKLEDSAMYFCASSLRGMANEKLFFGSGTQLSVL.